Below are 26 T cell receptor beta chains sequenced from a single sample in a study of vaccination and CD4 T cells after COVID-19. Cultured CD4+ T cell DNA was sequenced using the Oncomine TCR Beta short-read assay. TCRdb re-called the PCR reads with MiXCR, one entry per CDR3 protein. Of under 25,000 distinct CDR3 sequences listed, around 40% are singletons. Antigens for these TCRs are unknown. Regarding treatment: roughly nine-day PBMC culture with coronavirus spike peptide pools or control peptides (ViraFEST assay). The sample here was CD4+ T cells from blood, cultured in vitro, taken after SARS-CoV-2 vaccination. These receptors originate from a human donor who had recovered from COVID-19.

This clonotype was detected only a few times. The chain is built from TRBV12-3 or TRBV12-4 and TRBJ1-1, with TRBD1 as a possible D gene (6 bases). V was cut by 0 bases and J by 6 bases, with 11 bases left in between. The CDR3 consists of 14 residues. DNA of the CDR3: TGTGCCAGCAGTTTAGCGCAGGGGACGGCTGAAGCTTTCTTT. Translation: CASSLAQGTAEAFF.

This clonotype was detected only a few times. The V call is TRBV7-2, the J call TRBJ1-1; D gene ambiguous. Germline V CDR1 and CDR2: SGHTA, FQGNSA. The ends were cut back, 1 base at V and 11 bases at J, with 14 bases in the middle. This CDR3 region has 13 residues. For the CDR3, the DNA is TGTGCCAGCAGCTTAGTAAGTCGTGGGGAGGCTTTCTTT. Its protein product is CASSLVSRGEAFF.

This sequence joins TRBV2 and TRBJ1-4; TRBD1 might be the D (6 bases). Looked up from germline, CDR1 is SNHLY and CDR2 is FYNNEI. This CDR3 is 15 amino acids long. Trimming took 2 bases from V and 7 from J, leaving 14 bases between them. The CDR3 region has the DNA TGTGCCAGCAGTGAACACAGGGTGGTAGCTGAAAAACTGTTTTTT. As protein: CASSEHRVVAEKLFF.

This clonotype turned up a few times. In DNA, the CDR3 is TGCAGTGCTAGAGGGGTAGGGGGAAATTCACCCCTCCACTTT. Its translation: CSARGVGGNSPLHF. The chain recombines TRBV20-1 with TRBJ1-6; TRBD1 might be the D (6 bases). The CDR3 contains 14 residues. CDR1 and CDR2 (germline): DFQATT, SNEGSKA (reference sequence). Trimming stripped 1 base from V and 7 bases from J, with 11 bases between.

The gene calls are TRBV7-3 and TRBJ2-3, with TRBD2 matching over 7 bases. The V and J ends lost 0 bases and 0 bases, in that order; junction bases with no gene match: 6. The CDR3 consists of 17 residues. Germline-derived CDR1 and CDR2 are SGHTA and FQGTGA. The DNA for the CDR3 is TGTGCCAGCAGCTTAACGGGGTGGGGGGGAAGCACAGATACGCAGTATTTT. Its translation: CASSLTGWGGSTDTQYF.

The V call is TRBV6-1, the J call TRBJ2-1; 8 bases align to TRBD1. Per the germline V gene, CDR1 is MNHNS and CDR2 is SASEGT. The CDR3 is 16 amino acids. The junction had 13 bases not matched to a gene; V was cut back by 5 bases and J by 7 bases. The CDR3: CASSLGQGGTRNEQFF. The DNA for the CDR3 is TGTGCCAGCAGTCTCGGACAGGGTGGCACCCGGAATGAGCAGTTCTTC.

The chain combines TRBV2 with TRBJ2-2; weak D call: TRBD2 (6 bases). Germline V gene lookup returns CDR1 SNHLY and CDR2 FYNNEI. V was pared by 3 bases and J by 5 bases, with 7 bases between. This CDR3 region has 13 residues. The CDR3, as DNA: TGTGCCAGCAGTGATGCGGGGACCGGGGAGCTGTTTTTT. Its translation is CASSDAGTGELFF.

This chain connects TRBV12-3 or TRBV12-4 to TRBJ1-5; D ambiguous. CDR3 length equals 13 residues. V was clipped by 6 bases and J by 4 bases, with 10 bases between them. The CDR3 here is CASSPRVNQPQHF. The CDR3 DNA is TGTGCCAGCAGCCCCCGGGTTAATCAGCCCCAGCATTTT.

The chain links TRBV29-1 to TRBJ1-5; D remains unclear. Germline V gene sequence: CDR1 SQVTM, CDR2 ANQGSEA. The CDR3 contains 12 residues. Trimming pared 6 bases from V and 5 bases from J, leaving 11 bases between. The CDR3 nucleotides read TGCAGCGTCTCGGAAAAATATCAGCCCCAGCATTTT. It is translated as CSVSEKYQPQHF.

CDR3 residues: CASSRDRGSYGYTF. CDR3 in DNA: TGTGCCAGCAGTCGGGACAGGGGAAGCTATGGCTACACCTTC. This sequence joins TRBV12-3 or TRBV12-4 and TRBJ1-2; 10 nucleotides agree with TRBD1. This CDR3 has 14 amino acids. J was trimmed by 4 bases and V by 5 bases; bases with no gene match: 4.

This clonotype has just a few counts. The chain recombines TRBV19 with TRBJ2-7; a weak D match, TRBD2 (5 bases). Germline loops: CDR1 LNHDA, CDR2 SQIVND (reference sequence). CDR3 length: 13 amino acids. Trimming cost V 6 bases and J 1 base, with 10 bases left between them. The CDR3 coding sequence is TGTGCCAGTAGGGCGGCGGGTTCCTACGAGCAGTACTTC. Its translation: CASRAAGSYEQYF.

In this sample, this clonotype turned up a few times. The chain uses TRBV24-1 and TRBJ2-5; no clear D gene. The V and J ends lost 0 bases and 1 base respectively, with 14 bases between them. This CDR3 contains 17 residues. Germline V gene sequence: CDR1 KGHDR, CDR2 SFDVKD. The CDR3 DNA reads as TGTGCCACCAGTGATTTGTTGAGGACGGTCCTCCAAGAGACCCAGTACTTC. As protein: CATSDLLRTVLQETQYF.

The genes are TRBV20-1 and TRBJ2-2, with 11 bases that match TRBD2. V was clipped by 0 bases and J by 3 bases; unmatched bases: 6. The CDR3 sequence is 17 residues long. Germline V lookup: CDR1 DFQATT, CDR2 SNEGSKA (reference sequence). The CDR3 reads CSAREVKLAGDTGELFF. In DNA, the CDR3 is TGCAGTGCTAGAGAGGTAAAACTAGCGGGAGACACCGGGGAGCTGTTTTTT.

This chain's CDR3 is CASSWVARQDNYGYTF. CDR3 DNA: TGTGCCAGCAGCTGGGTGGCCCGGCAAGATAACTATGGCTACACCTTC. The chain recombines TRBV12-3 or TRBV12-4 with TRBJ1-2; D gene unclear. The CDR3 extends over 16 amino acids. Trimming took 6 bases from V and 1 from J, leaving 18 bases between them.

V is TRBV6-5 and J is TRBJ1-1, with 7 bases identical to TRBD1. Losses at the gene ends were 2 bases for V and 4 bases for J; bases not matched to a gene: 10. The CDR3 runs to 16 residues. Germline CDR1 reads MNHEY; CDR2 reads SVGAGI. The CDR3 sequence: CASSYLQAAGGTEAFF. DNA of the CDR3: TGTGCCAGCAGTTACCTCCAAGCCGCAGGGGGCACTGAAGCTTTCTTT.

The rearrangement joins TRBV6-2 or TRBV6-3 to TRBJ2-5; 9 bases line up with TRBD2. V lost 0 bases to trimming and J lost 1 base; unmatched junction nucleotides: 15. Germline V CDR1 and CDR2: MNHEY, SVGEGT. The CDR3 length is 20 residues. CDR3 sequence: CASSYSRSSGTPYGQETQYF. In DNA form, the CDR3 reads TGTGCCAGCAGTTACTCGAGATCTAGCGGGACACCCTACGGCCAAGAGACCCAGTACTTC.

This clonotype was observed a handful of times. The chain has TRBV10-3 and TRBJ1-5, with D unresolved. The CDR3 extends over 17 amino acids. V was trimmed by 0 bases and J by 0 bases, leaving 12 bases between them. The germline CDR1 and CDR2 sequences are ENHRY and SYGVKD. Written as DNA, the CDR3 is TGTGCCATCAGTGAGTCGAAAGTAACCACTAGCAATCAGCCCCAGCATTTT. Its protein is CAISESKVTTSNQPQHF.

The chain uses TRBV7-8 and TRBJ2-1; 8 bases map to TRBD1. This CDR3 spans 18 amino acids. Looked up from germline, CDR1 is SGHVS and CDR2 is FQNEAQ. The J segment lost 0 bases and the V segment lost 3 bases, leaving 10 bases of the junction unmatched. CDR3 loop: CASSFRATDRVSYNEQFF. Here the CDR3 DNA reads TGTGCCAGCAGCTTTAGGGCCACGGACAGGGTCTCCTACAATGAGCAGTTCTTC.

This clonotype was observed a handful of times. The CDR3 DNA follows: TGTGCCAGTAGTATATCGACAGATCAGCCCCAGCATTTT. Amino acids: CASSISTDQPQHF. The gene calls are TRBV19 and TRBJ1-5, with D possibly matching TRBD1 (5 bases). Deletions cut 2 bases from V and 5 bases from J, with 7 bases between. Germline V gene lookup returns CDR1 LNHDA and CDR2 SQIVND (reference sequence). The length of the CDR3 is 13 residues.

This chain joins TRBV5-1 and TRBJ2-1; a weak D match, TRBD2 (5 bases). In germline, CDR1 is SGHRS, CDR2 YFSETQ. The CDR3 extends over 13 amino acids. The V gene lost 0 bases and the J gene lost 4 bases, with 5 bases spanning the gap. The CDR3: CASSLGGYNEQFF. Here the CDR3 DNA reads TGCGCCAGCAGCTTGGGCGGGTACAATGAGCAGTTCTTC.

The rearrangement uses TRBV30 and TRBJ1-2; D gene uncertain. This CDR3 is 13 amino acids long. Germline-derived CDR1 and CDR2 are GTSNPN and SVGIG (reference sequence). Trimming pared 4 bases from V and 4 bases from J, leaving 13 bases between. Here the CDR3 DNA reads TGTGCCTGGACCCCCGACAACCTCTATGGCTACACCTTC. It encodes CAWTPDNLYGYTF.

The V and J genes are TRBV9 and TRBJ1-1; D not certain. The CDR3 sequence is 16 residues long. The germline gives CDR1 SGDLS, CDR2 YYNGEE. Deletions cut 0 bases from V and 1 base from J, with 13 bases between. The CDR3 DNA is TGTGCCAGCAGCGTAGGGGCCCAAAACCGGAACACTGAAGCTTTCTTT. It translates to CASSVGAQNRNTEAFF.

This clonotype was found a few times. This rearrangement joins TRBV19 to TRBJ1-2, with TRBD1 identical over 7 bases. Germline trimming cut 4 bases from V and 4 bases from J; bases unmatched to any gene: 3. Germline assignment: CDR1 LNHDA and CDR2 SQIVND (reference sequence). CDR3 length: 13 residues. The CDR3 coding sequence is TGTGCCAGTAGTACGGACAGGTCCTATGGCTACACCTTC. Translating gives CASSTDRSYGYTF. Full variable domain (remainder filled in from reference TRBV19 and TRBJ1-2): DGGITQSPKYLFRKEGQNVTLSCEQNLNHDAMYWYRQDPGQGLRLIYYSQIVNDFQKGDIAEGYSVSREKKESFPLTVTSAQKNPTAFYLCASSTDRSYGYTFGSGTRLTVV.

By share of the sample, this clonotype is medium-sized. The V gene is TRBV6-1, the J gene TRBJ1-5; the match to TRBD1 covers 9 bases. This CDR3 has 14 amino acids. Germline CDR1 reads MNHNS; CDR2 reads SASEGT. The trim removed 6 bases at V and 5 bases at J, leaving 5 bases unmatched. The CDR3 nucleotides are TGTGCCAGCAGCGGGACAGGGAATTATCAGCCCCAGCATTTT. Its translation: CASSGTGNYQPQHF.

This clonotype was found once. The CDR3 reads CASSTVLGTGELFF. The CDR3 DNA reads TGTGCCAGCTCAACCGTTCTTGGCACCGGGGAGCTGTTTTTT. The chain carries TRBV18 and TRBJ2-2, with D unclear. V gave up 5 bases and J gave up 4 bases, with 11 bases separating them. The CDR3 is 14 residues long. Germline CDR1 and CDR2: KGHSH and LQKENI.

The table lists this clonotype with a count of one. V is TRBV4-1 and J is TRBJ2-2; 7 bases match TRBD2. The CDR3 loop spans 19 amino acids. V was pared by 0 bases and J by 0 bases, with 10 bases of the junction left unmatched. CDR1 and CDR2 (germline): MGHRA, YSYEKL. CDR3 DNA sequence: TGCGCCAGCAGCCAAGAACAGTATAGGCTAGCGGCGAACACCGGGGAGCTGTTTTTT. This translates into CASSQEQYRLAANTGELFF.